This T cell receptor beta chain derives from a study of blood T cells in healthy people across ages. A J-beta primer mix and a sample-barcoded 5' primer were used in a second PCR of roughly 6 to 11 cycles. TCRdb re-analysed the 5' RACE reads in MiXCR, keeping a single row per CDR3 protein. The sample includes roughly 800,000 distinct CDR3 sequences, roughly 60% of them seen just once. Study results and caveats: Unknown CMV status may confound age-related changes in expanded clones. The percentage of naive T cells correlated strongly with TCR beta diversity.

Germline CDR1 and CDR2: LGHNA and YNFKEQ. Trimming pared 0 bases from V and 3 bases from J, leaving 12 bases between. The CDR3 extends over 16 amino acids. Every participating donor contributed 9.5 to 10 milliliters of peripheral blood through a draw. Each sample had at least 6 million PBMCs isolated. Remarks on this clonotype: Its antigen is undetermined.

The chain joins TRBV4-2 to TRBJ2-4, with a tentative D call TRBD2 (5 bases). The sequencing sample was made of blood. The sequence came from a young man in good health. In nucleotides, the CDR3 is TGTGCCAGCAGCCAAGAGCGGGCGGTCAGCAAAAACATTCAGTACTTC. It codes for CASSQERAVSKNIQYF.